This T cell receptor beta chain originates from a study of T cell repertoires in cytomegalovirus infection. Study background: It was recently identified HLA-C-restricted and well-studied HLA-B-restricted CMV epitopes that the study used. Matching HLA type, along with CMV infection, was indicated by public TCR beta signatures. Findings and caveats of the study: HLA-C-restricted CMV-specific TCR beta clonotypes were dominant in the ex vivo response. CMV carriers having the relevant HLA were flagged by cumulative public TCR beta family frequency.

CDR1 MNHNS and CDR2 SASEGT come from the germline V gene. The trim removed 11 bases at V and 0 bases at J, leaving 7 bases unmatched. CDR3 size: 13 residues. As concerns this clonotype: Its antigen is undetermined.

Using its own MiXCR run on the reads, TCRdb lists one record per CDR3 protein. The sample includes nearly 700,000 distinct CDR3 sequences, roughly 30% seen only once; the top ten take around a sixth. This receptor was taken from a human donor in good health (CMV status not recorded). Some clones in this sample may be carry-over from other donors' samples. The chain couples TRBV6-1 to TRBJ2-7, with 7 nucleotides matching TRBD2. The sequencing here drew on cultured PBMCs, taken from culture after CMV antigen stimulation. In DNA form, the CDR3 reads TGTGCCGCGGAATCGGGGGGCTCCTACGAGCAGTACTTC. Translation: CAAESGGSYEQYF.